A selection of T cell receptor beta chains follows, all from one sample in a study of cytomegalovirus exposure and HLA in healthy donors. Sequenced by immunoSEQ multiplex PCR; TCRdb stores in-frame clones only, minus some. Among under 200,000 clones listed, more than 80% were seen once. Material for sequencing was PBMCs. The receptors derive from a woman in her forties or fifties in good health and CMV-seropositive. Both conserved end residues are part of each CDR3. Fields, in order: J gene, D gene, V gene, clone size, CDR3 protein, CDR3 DNA. D genes are given only for firm matches. Clone sizes are given selectively: once, few, many, or a class where the clone is expanded.

j_call: TRBJ2-4
d_call: TRBD2
v_call: TRBV7-3
clone_size: -
cdr3_aa: CASSLNGGKDIQYF
cdr3_nt: TGTGCCAGCAGCTTAAACGGGGGGAAGGACATTCAGTACTTC

j_call: TRBJ2-7
d_call: -
v_call: TRBV5-1
clone_size: -
cdr3_aa: CASSQGGTGGEQYF
cdr3_nt: TGCGCCAGCAGTCAGGGGGGGACAGGCGGCGAGCAGTACTTC

j_call: TRBJ1-5
d_call: -
v_call: TRBV18
clone_size: few
cdr3_aa: CASSPDRNQPQHF
cdr3_nt: TGTGCCAGCTCACCCGACAGAAATCAGCCCCAGCATTTT

j_call: TRBJ1-2
d_call: -
v_call: TRBV11-1
clone_size: once
cdr3_aa: CASSRQGDYGYTF
cdr3_nt: TGTGCCAGCAGCCGGCAGGGTGACTATGGCTACACCTTC

j_call: TRBJ2-1
d_call: TRBD2
v_call: TRBV18
clone_size: -
cdr3_aa: CASSPRAAGVVLNEQFF
cdr3_nt: TGTGCCAGCTCACCCCGAGCAGCGGGGGTCGTACTGAATGAGCAGTTCTTC

j_call: TRBJ2-1
d_call: TRBD2
v_call: TRBV5-4
clone_size: -
cdr3_aa: CASSLGTSGGLEQFF
cdr3_nt: TGTGCCAGCAGCTTGGGGACTAGCGGGGGTCTTGAGCAGTTCTTC

j_call: TRBJ1-5
d_call: -
v_call: TRBV6-1
clone_size: -
cdr3_aa: CASSEQVSGYNQPQHF
cdr3_nt: TGTGCCAGCAGTGAACAGGTGAGCGGATACAATCAGCCCCAGCATTTT

j_call: TRBJ2-5
d_call: TRBD2
v_call: TRBV10-3
clone_size: -
cdr3_aa: CAISGEGETQYF
cdr3_nt: TGTGCCATCAGTGGGGAGGGGGAGACCCAGTACTTC

j_call: TRBJ2-7
d_call: -
v_call: TRBV5-5
clone_size: -
cdr3_aa: CASSLAPRGQGHEQYF
cdr3_nt: TGTGCCAGCAGCTTGGCCCCCCGCGGCCAGGGCCACGAGCAGTACTTC

j_call: TRBJ2-7
d_call: -
v_call: TRBV5-6
clone_size: -
cdr3_aa: CASSLVGQTRLRSYEQYF
cdr3_nt: TGTGCCAGCAGCTTGGTGGGGCAGACTAGACTGAGGTCCTACGAGCAGTACTTC

j_call: TRBJ2-7
d_call: -
v_call: TRBV19
clone_size: -
cdr3_aa: CASSISQGIYEQHF
cdr3_nt: TGTGCCAGTAGTATATCTCAGGGGATTTACGAGCAGCACTTC

j_call: TRBJ2-3
d_call: TRBD2
v_call: TRBV30
clone_size: -
cdr3_aa: CAWSLLATTDTQYF
cdr3_nt: TGTGCCTGGAGTTTACTAGCGACCACAGATACGCAGTATTTT

j_call: TRBJ1-5
d_call: -
v_call: TRBV11-3
clone_size: few
cdr3_aa: CASSFPNSYRGNQPQHF
cdr3_nt: TGTGCCAGCAGCTTCCCCAATAGCTACCGAGGGAATCAGCCCCAGCATTTT

j_call: TRBJ1-1
d_call: TRBD1
v_call: TRBV19
clone_size: -
cdr3_aa: CASSITGVTEAFF
cdr3_nt: TGTGCCAGTAGTATTACAGGGGTCACTGAAGCTTTCTTT

j_call: TRBJ1-4
d_call: TRBD1
v_call: TRBV5-1
clone_size: -
cdr3_aa: CASSSRTGSEKLFF
cdr3_nt: TGCGCCAGCAGCTCCCGGACAGGGAGCGAAAAACTGTTTTTT

j_call: TRBJ2-7
d_call: -
v_call: TRBV2
clone_size: -
cdr3_aa: CASSGSKLSEQYF
cdr3_nt: TGTGCCAGCAGTGGCTCTAAACTATCCGAGCAGTATTTC

j_call: TRBJ1-1
d_call: -
v_call: TRBV6-5
clone_size: -
cdr3_aa: CASSYSRGGYTEAFF
cdr3_nt: TGTGCCAGCAGTTACTCGAGGGGGGGTTACACTGAAGCTTTCTTT

j_call: TRBJ1-4
d_call: -
v_call: TRBV2
clone_size: -
cdr3_aa: CASSLDRGNEKLFF
cdr3_nt: TGTGCCAGCAGTCTTGACAGAGGAAATGAAAAACTGTTTTTT

j_call: TRBJ2-7
d_call: TRBD1
v_call: TRBV5-1
clone_size: -
cdr3_aa: CASSEAGQVVYEQYF
cdr3_nt: TGCGCCAGCAGCGAGGCGGGACAGGTAGTCTACGAGCAGTACTTC

j_call: TRBJ2-2
d_call: TRBD2
v_call: TRBV19
clone_size: -
cdr3_aa: CASSIGGAGELFF
cdr3_nt: TGTGCCAGTAGTATTGGGGGGGCCGGGGAGCTGTTTTTT

j_call: TRBJ2-7
d_call: TRBD2
v_call: TRBV6-6
clone_size: -
cdr3_aa: CASRYPPTSGGYEQYF
cdr3_nt: TGTGCCAGCAGATATCCCCCTACTAGCGGGGGTTACGAGCAGTACTTC

j_call: TRBJ2-1
d_call: -
v_call: TRBV19
clone_size: -
cdr3_aa: CASSILLAPNEQFF
cdr3_nt: TGTGCCAGTAGTATTTTACTAGCTCCCAATGAGCAGTTCTTC

j_call: TRBJ2-5
d_call: -
v_call: TRBV6-6
clone_size: -
cdr3_aa: CASSYSDGGEETQYF
cdr3_nt: TGTGCCAGCAGTTACTCGGATGGCGGGGAAGAGACCCAGTACTTC

j_call: TRBJ1-2
d_call: -
v_call: TRBV7-9
clone_size: -
cdr3_aa: CASSLPGYGYTF
cdr3_nt: TGTGCCAGCAGCTTACCGGGCTATGGCTACACCTTC

j_call: TRBJ2-1
d_call: -
v_call: TRBV25-1
clone_size: -
cdr3_aa: CASSNDLGVVSEQFF
cdr3_nt: TGTGCCAGCAGCAATGACCTCGGGGTCGTTTCGGAGCAGTTCTTC

j_call: TRBJ2-7
d_call: -
v_call: TRBV2
clone_size: -
cdr3_aa: CASIRDGPHEQYF
cdr3_nt: TGTGCCAGCATCAGGGATGGACCGCACGAGCAGTACTTC

j_call: TRBJ1-1
d_call: TRBD1
v_call: TRBV29-1
clone_size: -
cdr3_aa: CSVADRGFTEAFF
cdr3_nt: TGCAGCGTAGCCGACAGGGGGTTCACTGAAGCTTTCTTT

j_call: TRBJ2-6
d_call: TRBD2
v_call: TRBV6-1
clone_size: few
cdr3_aa: CASRELADFPSGANVLTF
cdr3_nt: TGTGCCAGCAGGGAACTAGCGGATTTTCCCTCTGGGGCCAACGTCCTGACTTTC

j_call: TRBJ1-1
d_call: TRBD1
v_call: TRBV5-1
clone_size: -
cdr3_aa: CASSPGQGAPDTEAFF
cdr3_nt: TGCGCCAGCAGCCCTGGACAGGGGGCGCCGGACACTGAAGCTTTCTTT

j_call: TRBJ2-1
d_call: TRBD2
v_call: TRBV18
clone_size: -
cdr3_aa: CASSPRGLAGGSINEQFF
cdr3_nt: TGTGCCAGCTCACCGAGGGGACTAGCGGGGGGGAGTATCAATGAGCAGTTCTTC

j_call: TRBJ2-7
d_call: -
v_call: TRBV30
clone_size: -
cdr3_aa: CACHRGSTAEQYF
cdr3_nt: TGTGCCTGCCACCGAGGGTCCACCGCCGAGCAGTACTTC

j_call: TRBJ2-3
d_call: TRBD2
v_call: TRBV5-1
clone_size: -
cdr3_aa: CASSLEGSGVSTDTQYF
cdr3_nt: TGCGCCAGCAGCTTGGAGGGTAGCGGGGTCTCCACAGATACGCAGTATTTT